This is a list of T cell receptor beta chains from one sample in a study of early T cells in non-severe SARS-CoV-2 infection. TCRdb reprocessed the 5' RACE reads with MiXCR, giving one entry per CDR3 protein. The data contain roughly 41,000 distinct CDR3 sequences, 4.7% of them singletons. The sample consisted of whole blood. The origin of the receptors is an adult who was a healthcare worker with PCR-confirmed SARS-CoV-2 infection or an uninfected control (not recorded which). Both conserved end residues are part of each CDR3. Each record gives: D gene, V gene, J gene, clone size, CDR3 DNA, CDR3 protein. The D gene is left open where the match is weak. Clone size is given for some rows only: seen once, a few or many times, or a class if the clone is expanded.

>NA|TRBV30|TRBJ2-2|few
TGTGCCTGGAGTGGCGGACAGCACACCGGGGAGCTGTTTTTT
CAWSGGQHTGELFF
>TRBD1|TRBV2|TRBJ2-7|few
TGTGCCAGCAGACTCGACAGGGTCCACGAGCAGTACTTC
CASRLDRVHEQYF
>TRBD2|TRBV5-1|TRBJ2-1|few
TGCGCCAGCAGCTTGGTAGCGGGAGGCTCCTACAATGAGCAGTTCTTC
CASSLVAGGSYNEQFF
>TRBD1|TRBV2|TRBJ1-2|NA
TGTGCCAGCAGTGAAGCGAGACAGGGCTATGGCTACACCTTC
CASSEARQGYGYTF
>NA|TRBV20-1|TRBJ1-2|many
TGCAGTGCTAGAGACCTGGACAGTATGTATGGCTACACCTTC
CSARDLDSMYGYTF
>NA|TRBV7-2|TRBJ2-5|NA
TGTGCCAGCAGCTTAGAGGCTGCGGAAGAGACCCAGTACTTC
CASSLEAAEETQYF
>TRBD1|TRBV20-1|TRBJ2-1|NA
TGCAGTGCTCCCGGGACAGGGAGCTCCTACAATGAGCAGTTCTTC
CSAPGTGSSYNEQFF
>NA|TRBV7-2|TRBJ1-1|many
TGTGCCAGCAGCTTAGCAGGGAACACTGAAGCTTTCTTT
CASSLAGNTEAFF
>TRBD1|TRBV7-9|TRBJ2-7|many
TGTGCCAGCAGCTCTGGACAGGGGTTCTACGAGCAGTACTTC
CASSSGQGFYEQYF
>NA|TRBV9|TRBJ2-1|many
TGTGCCAGCAGCGTAGGTCCCCTACCCAATGAGCAGTTCTTC
CASSVGPLPNEQFF
>NA|TRBV12-3/TRBV12-4|TRBJ2-7|NA
TGTGCCAGCAGTTTTGGACAATCTTACGAGCAGTACTTC
CASSFGQSYEQYF
>NA|TRBV7-2|TRBJ2-7|many
TGTGCCAGCAGCAGCAGGGAAGGGCAGTACTTC
CASSSREGQYF
>NA|TRBV6-1|TRBJ2-5|NA
TGTTCCAGCAGTGATAGAGGACTAAAAGAGACCCAGTACTTC
CSSSDRGLKETQYF
>TRBD2|TRBV10-3|TRBJ2-7|few
TGTGCCATGGGGGCTAGCGGGGTCTACGAGCAGTACTTC
CAMGASGVYEQYF
>NA|TRBV7-6|TRBJ1-4|NA
TGTGCCAGCAGCTCCCAAGGGGATGAAAAACTGTTTTTT
CASSSQGDEKLFF
>NA|TRBV7-2|TRBJ1-1|NA
TGTGCCAGCAGCTTAGGTTGGGGCGGAACTGAAGCTTTCTTT
CASSLGWGGTEAFF
>TRBD2|TRBV7-9|TRBJ2-3|large
TGTGCCAGCAGCTCCCCGGGACTAGCGGATAATGCCAGGGATACGCAGTATTTT
CASSSPGLADNARDTQYF
>NA|TRBV29-1|TRBJ2-5|NA
TGCAGCGCAATCCCCTCATCTGGCGTGGACTCTAAGTACTTC
CSAIPSSGVDSKYF
>NA|TRBV28|TRBJ1-1|NA
TGTGCCAGCAGCGTGGGAAACTTACAAGCTTTCTTT
CASSVGNLQAFF
>TRBD1|TRBV19|TRBJ1-2|NA
TGTGCCAGTAGTATCCAAGGGGGCGCGATTCTGCTAGGTGGCTACACCTTC
CASSIQGGAILLGGYTF
>NA|TRBV20-1|TRBJ1-1|many
TGCAGTGCCAGGCCAGGGAACACTGAAGCTTTCTTT
CSARPGNTEAFF
>NA|TRBV10-3|TRBJ2-2|many
TGTGCCATCAGTGAGCGGACTGGCGGGGAGCTGTTTTTT
CAISERTGGELFF
>NA|TRBV24-1|TRBJ1-1|few
TGTGCCACCAGTGACCCAGACACTGAAGCTTTCTTT
CATSDPDTEAFF
>NA|TRBV11-2|TRBJ2-2|many
TGTGCCAGCAGCCTAGATTTGAACACCGGGGAGCTGTTTTTT
CASSLDLNTGELFF
>NA|TRBV7-8|TRBJ1-1|NA
TGTGCCAGCAGCTTATTGCAAGTCTTGAACACTGAAGCTTTCTTT
CASSLLQVLNTEAFF
>NA|TRBV24-1|TRBJ2-1|NA
TGTGCCACCAGTGATTTTTTAGCAAATGGGGACAATGAGCAGTTCTTC
CATSDFLANGDNEQFF
>NA|TRBV18|TRBJ1-1|few
TGTGCCAGCTCACCCGGGCAGTCCCTCATGAACACTGAAGCTTTCTTT
CASSPGQSLMNTEAFF
>TRBD2|TRBV29-1|TRBJ2-5|many
TGCAGCGGAGTGGGGGGGGACCAAGAGACCCAGTACTTC
CSGVGGDQETQYF
>NA|TRBV27|TRBJ2-3|few
TGTGCCAGCAGGCCCCACGTCACAGATACGCAGTATTTT
CASRPHVTDTQYF
>NA|TRBV19|TRBJ2-7|few
TGTGCCAGTAGTATGTATGGCCGCTCCTACGAGCAGTACTTC
CASSMYGRSYEQYF
>NA|TRBV6-2/TRBV6-3|TRBJ2-5|NA
TGTGCCAGCAGTTACTTGGGGACCCAGTACTTC
CASSYLGTQYF
>NA|TRBV7-9|TRBJ2-5|many
TGTGCCAGCAGCCGCGGGCTAGTCGAGACCCAGTACTTC
CASSRGLVETQYF
>NA|TRBV28|TRBJ2-7|few
TGTGCCAGCAGTCCCAATCAGGCGAGGGAGCAGTACTTC
CASSPNQAREQYF
>NA|TRBV10-3|TRBJ1-1|many
TGTGCCATCAGTGAAGCACAGGAGGGGACTGAAGCTTTCTTT
CAISEAQEGTEAFF
>NA|TRBV11-2|TRBJ1-1|many
TGTGCCAGCAGTTTAAGGAGAGTAACAAACACTGAAGCTTTCTTT
CASSLRRVTNTEAFF
>NA|TRBV6-2/TRBV6-3|TRBJ1-5|many
TGTGCCAGCAGACAGTCCAATCAGCCCCAGCATTTT
CASRQSNQPQHF
>TRBD1|TRBV15|TRBJ2-1|many
TGTGCCACCCTCGGACAGGACCTTGGGAATGAGCAGTTCTTC
CATLGQDLGNEQFF
>NA|TRBV3-1|TRBJ1-1|few
TGTGCCAGCAGCCAGGTAGTGATCGGAATGAACACTGAAGCTTTCTTT
CASSQVVIGMNTEAFF
>NA|TRBV30|TRBJ1-1|many
TGTGCCTGGAGTGTCTCAGGGGTGAACACTGAAGCTTTCTTT
CAWSVSGVNTEAFF
>NA|TRBV30|TRBJ1-4|NA
TGTGCCTGGTCCGTTTTTAATGAAAAACTGTTTTTT
CAWSVFNEKLFF
>NA|TRBV6-1|TRBJ1-1|NA
TGTGCCAGCCGATCAATGGAGGGGAATACTGAAGCTTTCTTT
CASRSMEGNTEAFF
>NA|TRBV5-1|TRBJ2-7|few
TGCGCCAGCAGCCCAGGGGGGTCTATCTACGAGCAGTACTTC
CASSPGGSIYEQYF
>NA|TRBV6-5|TRBJ2-3|many
TGTGCCAGCAGTTACTCGATGGCGGGAATCACAGATACGCAGTATTTT
CASSYSMAGITDTQYF
>TRBD1|TRBV5-5|TRBJ1-2|many
TGTGCCAGCAGTTACGCCGGGACAGGGGATGACTATGGCTACACCTTC
CASSYAGTGDDYGYTF
>TRBD1|TRBV2|TRBJ1-5|many
TGTGCCAGCAGTGAGCGCATACCAGGGGGCGGGCAGCCCCAGCATTTT
CASSERIPGGGQPQHF
>NA|TRBV7-9|TRBJ1-1|many
TGTGCCAGCAGCTTAGTAGTTACTGAAGCTTTCTTT
CASSLVVTEAFF
>TRBD2|TRBV11-2|TRBJ2-7|NA
TGTGCCAGCAGCTTAGGAGCTAGCGGGAGTTTCTGCGAGCAGTACTTC
CASSLGASGSFCEQYF
>TRBD2|TRBV6-4|TRBJ2-1|few
TGTGCCAGCAGTGAAGCGGGAGGGTACAATGAGCAGTTCTTC
CASSEAGGYNEQFF